The 13 T cell receptor beta chains below were found in one sample sequenced in a study of early T cells in non-severe SARS-CoV-2 infection. Via MiXCR, TCRdb re-called the 5' RACE reads, giving one row per CDR3 protein. The sample yields tens of thousands of distinct CDR3 sequences, 10% to 15% seen once. Specimen: whole blood. The origin of the receptors is an adult who was a healthcare worker with PCR-confirmed SARS-CoV-2 infection or an uninfected control (not recorded which).

The chain has TRBV28 and TRBJ2-3; TRBD1 matches at 7 bases. The CDR3 extends over 15 amino acids. Germline V gene sequence: CDR1 MDHEN, CDR2 SYDVKM. Trimming at V came to 6 bases and at J to 3 bases, leaving 9 bases not matched to a gene. The CDR3 DNA reads TGTGCCAGCAGGCGCCGGGACAGAGTAACAGATACGCAGTATTTT. This encodes CASRRRDRVTDTQYF.

This clonotype was seen more than once but under ten times. The gene calls are TRBV20-1 and TRBJ2-1, with 8 bases identical to TRBD2. Germline V gene lookup returns CDR1 DFQATT and CDR2 SNEGSKA (reference sequence). Germline trimming cut 1 base from V and 2 bases from J; bases unmatched to any gene: 10. The CDR3 loop spans 17 amino acids. The CDR3 region is CSARVPREGKAYNEQFF. As DNA, the CDR3 is TGCAGTGCTAGAGTCCCCCGGGAGGGAAAGGCCTACAATGAGCAGTTCTTC.

This clonotype was detected ten times or more. The rearrangement joins TRBV18 to TRBJ2-7, with 10 nucleotides matching TRBD1. Germline CDR1 reads KGHSH; CDR2 reads LQKENI. CDR3 length: 15 amino acids. Trimming took 6 bases from V and 4 from J; bases not matched to a gene: 9. The CDR3 sequence is CASSAGTGALYEQYF. The DNA for the CDR3 is TGTGCCAGCTCCGCCGGGACAGGGGCTCTATACGAGCAGTACTTC.

This clonotype appeared many times. This chain uses TRBV4-1 with TRBJ2-1; 14 bases align to TRBD2. The CDR3 contains 15 residues. Germline CDR1 MGHRA, CDR2 YSYEKL. The ends lost 4 bases at V and 8 bases at J; junction bases unmatched: 4. CDR3 region: CASSPTSGRADEQFF. The CDR3 DNA reads as TGCGCCAGCAGCCCGACTAGCGGGAGGGCCGATGAGCAGTTCTTC.

DNA for the CDR3: TGCAGCGTTGAGGTGCAGTACTTC. It specifies CSVEVQYF. The J gene is TRBJ2-7, the V gene TRBV29-1; D call uncertain. CDR3 length equals 8 residues. The V gene's germline CDR1 is SQVTM and CDR2 ANQGSEA. Trimming removed 3 bases from V and 9 bases from J, with 3 bases in between.

This clonotype was seen only a few times. This chain links TRBV7-9 with TRBJ2-1, with no clear D. This CDR3 comprises 15 residues. From germline, CDR1 is SEHNR and CDR2 FQNEAQ (reference sequence). V lost 5 bases, J lost 0 bases, and 11 bases lay in between. In DNA form, the CDR3 reads TGTGCCAGCAGCCCCGCCGGCAACTCCTACAATGAGCAGTTCTTC. Translating it yields CASSPAGNSYNEQFF.

At least ten counts were recorded for this clonotype. Here the CDR3 DNA reads TGCAGTGCGCCGGACAGCGCTAGCTCTGGAAACACCATATATTTT. This sequence encodes CSAPDSASSGNTIYF. This sequence joins TRBV20-1 and TRBJ1-3; D possibly corresponds to TRBD1 (6 bases). Germline V gene sequence: CDR1 DFQATT, CDR2 SNEGSKA (reference sequence). The CDR3 runs to 15 residues. V was trimmed by 6 bases and J by 0 bases, leaving 15 bases between them.

The table lists this clonotype with many counts. This chain connects TRBV7-3 to TRBJ2-6; perhaps TRBD2 as D (6 bases). The V end was cut by 2 bases, the J end by 3 bases, with 11 bases between. The CDR3 has 16 amino acids. Germline loops: CDR1 SGHTA, CDR2 FQGTGA. CDR3 sequence: CASSLGGKGGANVLTF. CDR3 DNA sequence: TGTGCCAGCAGCTTAGGAGGGAAAGGTGGGGCCAACGTCCTGACTTTC.

The V call is TRBV10-3, the J call TRBJ1-5; D possibly corresponds to TRBD1 (6 bases). This CDR3 spans 15 amino acids. Trimming stripped 1 base from V and 6 bases from J, with 13 bases between. In germline, CDR1 is ENHRY, CDR2 SYGVKD. CDR3 region: CAISELAGAGQPQHF. In DNA form, the CDR3 reads TGTGCCATCAGTGAGTTGGCGGGGGCAGGTCAGCCCCAGCATTTT.

This clonotype was observed many times. DNA of the CDR3: TGCAGTGCTCTGTCTCGCTCCTATAATTCACCCCTCCACTTT. Residues: CSALSRSYNSPLHF. This chain uses TRBV20-1 with TRBJ1-6, with no clear D. This CDR3 spans 14 amino acids. V was trimmed by 5 bases and J by 0 bases, leaving 8 bases between them. Germline V gene data show CDR1 as DFQATT and CDR2 as SNEGSKA (reference sequence).

This clonotype was counted many times. The chain carries TRBV19 and TRBJ2-2; D uncertain. The CDR3 spans 13 residues. CDR1 is LNHDA, CDR2 SQIVND, per germline (reference sequence). The V end was cut by 8 bases, the J end by 3 bases, with 10 bases between. Written as DNA, the CDR3 is TGTGCCAGTTTCGGACGGGACACCGGGGAGCTGTTTTTT. Encoded protein: CASFGRDTGELFF.

The rearrangement links TRBV12-3 or TRBV12-4 to TRBJ1-1; D not resolved. V lost 3 bases, J lost 1 base, and 9 bases lay in between. This CDR3 comprises 14 residues. CDR3 amino acids: CASSFFGGNTEAFF. In DNA, the CDR3 is TGTGCCAGCAGTTTTTTCGGCGGGAACACTGAAGCTTTCTTT.

J is TRBJ2-2 and V is TRBV3-1; no clear D. Trimming removed 6 bases from V and 4 bases from J, with 9 bases in between. Germline V gives CDR1 LGHDT, CDR2 YNNKEL (reference sequence). The CDR3 is 13 residues long. The CDR3 bases are TGTGCCAGCAGTTTTTCCTCCACCGGGGAGCTGTTTTTT. Protein sequence: CASSFSSTGELFF.